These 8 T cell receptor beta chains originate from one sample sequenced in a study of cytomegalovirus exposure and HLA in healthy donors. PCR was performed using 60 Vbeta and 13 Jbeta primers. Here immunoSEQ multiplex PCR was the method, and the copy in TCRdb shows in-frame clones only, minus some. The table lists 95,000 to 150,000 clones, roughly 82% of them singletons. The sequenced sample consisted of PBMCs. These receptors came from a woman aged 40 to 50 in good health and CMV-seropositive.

The CDR3: CASSQELAGVPDTQYF. In DNA form, the CDR3 reads TGCGCCAGCAGCCAAGAACTAGCGGGAGTCCCAGATACGCAGTATTTT. The genes are TRBV4-3 and TRBJ2-3; 11 nucleotides line up with TRBD2. The CDR3 extends over 16 amino acids. Trimming at V came to 0 bases and at J to 4 bases, leaving 3 bases not matched to a gene. Germline values: CDR1 LGHNA, CDR2 YSLEER.

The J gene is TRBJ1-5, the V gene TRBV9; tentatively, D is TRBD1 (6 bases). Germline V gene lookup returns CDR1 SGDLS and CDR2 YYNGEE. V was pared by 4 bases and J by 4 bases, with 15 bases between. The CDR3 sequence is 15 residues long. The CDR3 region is CASSFGQTINQPQHF. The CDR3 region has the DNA TGTGCCAGCAGCTTTGGACAGACCATTAATCAGCCCCAGCATTTT.

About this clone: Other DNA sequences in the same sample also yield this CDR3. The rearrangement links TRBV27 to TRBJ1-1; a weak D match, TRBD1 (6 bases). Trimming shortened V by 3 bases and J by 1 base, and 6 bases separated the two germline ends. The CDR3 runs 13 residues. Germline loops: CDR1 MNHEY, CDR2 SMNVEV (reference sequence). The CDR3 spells CASSLGQNTEAFF. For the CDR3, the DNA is TGTGCCAGCAGTTTGGGACAGAACACTGAAGCTTTCTTT.

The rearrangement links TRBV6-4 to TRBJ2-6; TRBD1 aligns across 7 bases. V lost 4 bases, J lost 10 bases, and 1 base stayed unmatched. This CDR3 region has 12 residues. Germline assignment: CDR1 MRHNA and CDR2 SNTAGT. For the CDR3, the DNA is TGTGCCAGCAGTGCGGACAGGAACGTCCTGACTTTC. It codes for CASSADRNVLTF.

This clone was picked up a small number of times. The CDR3 region is CASSPKGGWAQYF. Here the CDR3 DNA reads TGTGCCAGCAGCCCCAAAGGAGGGTGGGCGCAGTATTTT. This chain joins TRBV27 and TRBJ2-3; TRBD2 is a possible D gene (6 bases). This CDR3 spans 13 amino acids. Trimming shortened V by 6 bases and J by 10 bases, and 17 bases separated the two germline ends. CDR1 and CDR2 from the germline V gene are MNHEY and SMNVEV (reference sequence).

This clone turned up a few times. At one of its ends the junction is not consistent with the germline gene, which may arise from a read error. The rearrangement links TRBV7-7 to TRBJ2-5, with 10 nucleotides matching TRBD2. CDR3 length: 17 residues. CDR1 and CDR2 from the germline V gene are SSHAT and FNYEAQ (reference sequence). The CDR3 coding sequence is TGTGCTAGCAGCCCAGGACTAGCGGCTCGTAGAGGGGTGACCCAGTACTTC. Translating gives CASSPGLAARRGVTQYF. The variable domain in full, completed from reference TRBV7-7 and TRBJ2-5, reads GAGVSQSPRYKVTKRGQDVTLRCDPISSHATLYWYQQALGQGPEFLTYFNYEAQPDKSGLPSDRFSAERPEGSISTLTIQRTEQRDSAMYRCASSPGLAARRGVTQYFGPGTRLLVL.

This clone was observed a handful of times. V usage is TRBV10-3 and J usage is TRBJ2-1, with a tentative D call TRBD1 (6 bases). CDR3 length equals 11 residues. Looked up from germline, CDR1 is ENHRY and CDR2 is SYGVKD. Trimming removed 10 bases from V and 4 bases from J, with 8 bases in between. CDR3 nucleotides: TGTGCCACACAGGGTTACAATGAGCAGTTCTTC. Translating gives CATQGYNEQFF.

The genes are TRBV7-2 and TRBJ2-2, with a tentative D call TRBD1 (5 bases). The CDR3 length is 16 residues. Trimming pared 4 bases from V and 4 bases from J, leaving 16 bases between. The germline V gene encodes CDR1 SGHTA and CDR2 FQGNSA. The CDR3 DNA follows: TGTGCCAGCAGCTCCCTAGGGGCTTCGGGCACCGGGGAGCTGTTTTTT. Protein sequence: CASSSLGASGTGELFF.